Listed here are 9 T cell receptor beta chains from one sample, sequenced in a study of cytomegalovirus exposure and HLA in healthy donors. Assay used: immunoSEQ multiplex PCR; TCRdb lists only in-frame clones, some missing. The sample lists some 150,000 clones; approximately 86% were seen once. Sequencing was performed on PBMCs. The receptors derive from a woman under 30 in good health and CMV-seropositive.

This clone was counted between two and nine times. The gene calls are TRBV6-1 and TRBJ1-6, with TRBD1 identical over 10 bases. Germline-derived CDR1 and CDR2 are MNHNS and SASEGT. CDR3 length: 14 amino acids. J gave up 9 bases and V 1 base, and 0 bases lay outside the gene matches. In DNA form, the CDR3 reads TGTGCCAGCAGTGAAGGACAGGGGGCTTCACCCCTCCACTTT. It is translated as CASSEGQGASPLHF.

In this sample, this clone turned up a few times. CDR3 coding DNA: TGTGCCAGCAGCCCGAGACTAGCGGGGTTGAACGGGGAGCTGTTTTTT. Residues: CASSPRLAGLNGELFF. The genes are TRBV7-8 and TRBJ2-2; 11 nucleotides line up with TRBD2. Germline assignment: CDR1 SGHVS and CDR2 FQNEAQ. CDR3 length equals 16 residues. Germline trimming cut 5 bases from V and 7 bases from J; bases unmatched to any gene: 9.

The chain links TRBV4-1 to TRBJ2-6; D unclear. Germline loops: CDR1 MGHRA, CDR2 YSYEKL. This CDR3 contains 17 residues. Trimming stripped 0 bases from V and 2 bases from J, with 11 bases between. CDR3 DNA sequence: TGCGCCAGCAGCCAAGAAGTAAGAGGCGCTGGGGCCAACGTCCTGACTTTC. Amino acids: CASSQEVRGAGANVLTF.

This chain joins TRBV23-1 and TRBJ1-5, with 8 nucleotides matching TRBD1. TRBV23-1 is filed as an ORF, its function uncertain. The junction had 11 bases not matched to a gene; V was cut back by 7 bases and J by 0 bases. The CDR3 is 17 residues long. The CDR3 is CASNRTGPLNSNQPQHF. The DNA of the CDR3 is TGCGCCAGCAATAGGACAGGGCCATTAAATAGCAATCAGCCCCAGCATTTT.

The chain has TRBV11-2 and TRBJ2-7, with 11 bases matching TRBD2. Germline V gene data show CDR1 as SGHAT and CDR2 as FQNNGV. CDR3 length equals 15 residues. The ends lost 5 bases at V and 0 bases at J; junction bases unmatched: 3. The CDR3 region is CASSPSGRSSYEQYF. The CDR3, as DNA: TGTGCCAGCAGCCCTAGCGGGAGGAGCTCCTACGAGCAGTACTTC.

The CDR3: CASSQVPSGTETQYF. CDR3 coding DNA: TGTGCCAGCAGCCAAGTTCCTAGCGGGACAGAGACCCAGTACTTC. The chain is built from TRBV4-2 and TRBJ2-5; TRBD2 matches at 9 bases. V was pared by 1 base and J by 4 bases, with 4 bases of the junction left unmatched. Germline CDR1 reads LGHNA; CDR2 reads YNFKEQ. The CDR3 loop spans 15 amino acids.

The rearrangement joins TRBV19 to TRBJ1-6; no clear D gene. The CDR3 spans 14 residues. The germline V gene has CDR1 LNHDA and CDR2 SQIVND (reference sequence). Trimming pared 4 bases from V and 7 bases from J, leaving 11 bases between. The DNA for the CDR3 is TGTGCCAGTAGTAGGACTTCCGGGAATTCACCCCTCCACTTT. Translation gives CASSRTSGNSPLHF.

This clone has just a few counts. V and J are TRBV5-6 and TRBJ1-2, with D possibly being TRBD1 (6 bases). Per the germline V gene, CDR1 is SGHDT and CDR2 is YYEEEE. The length of the CDR3 is 14 residues. Between the trimmed V and J ends, which lost 3 bases and 6 bases, there was a span of 15 bases. Here the CDR3 reads CASSSWWGGHGYTF. In DNA form, the CDR3 reads TGTGCCAGCAGCTCCTGGTGGGGGGGGCATGGCTACACCTTC. The complete variable domain, with remaining parts taken from reference TRBV5-6 and TRBJ1-2, reads DAGVTQSPTHLIKTRGQQVTLRCSPKSGHDTVSWYQQALGQGPQFIFQYYEEEERQRGNFPDRFSGHQFPNYSSELNVNALLLGDSALYLCASSSWWGGHGYTFGSGTRLTVV.

The J gene is TRBJ2-3, the V gene TRBV6-6; D remains unclear. Deletions cut 6 bases from V and 2 bases from J, with 6 bases between. The germline CDR1 and CDR2 sequences are MNHNY and SVGAGI (reference sequence). The CDR3 runs 12 residues. The CDR3 spells CASSRSTDTQYF. Here the CDR3 DNA reads TGTGCCAGCAGCCGGTCCACAGATACGCAGTATTTT.